The TCR beta chain under discussion was sequenced for a study of cytomegalovirus exposure and HLA in healthy donors. 60 Vbeta and 13 Jbeta primers were used in PCR. TCRdb's copy holds only in-frame clones and misses some; the assay was immunoSEQ multiplex PCR. The sample consists of about 120,000 clones, 74% of them appearing once. Trimming took 4 bases from V and 2 from J, leaving 17 bases between them. CDR1 is SGHRS, CDR2 YFSETQ, per germline. The CDR3 has 16 amino acids. The source is a human donor in good health. The sample comprised PBMCs. The rearrangement joins TRBV5-1 to TRBJ2-3, with D possibly being TRBD2 (7 bases). DNA of the CDR3: TGCGCCAGCAGCCCCCTCGGGGGGCCCTCCACAGATACGCAGTATTTT. It is translated as CASSPLGGPSTDTQYF.